Listed here are 24 T cell receptor beta chains from one sample, sequenced in a study of T cells in women clearing cervical HPV infection. The data were produced by immunoSEQ multiplex PCR, yet TCRdb's version contains in-frame clones alone and is incomplete. Its listing shows 25,000 to 35,000 clones. Sequencing was done on a sample of blood buffy coat. These receptors originate from a woman between 18 and 70 years old with a cervical HPV16 infection that either progressed to CIN3+ or cleared (not recorded which).

As concerns this clone: The read comes to an end 3 residues before the CDR3 does, leaving the germline J gene to fill in the end. V gene TRBV7-8 combines with J gene TRBJ2-7; no reliable D call. With 1 base removed from V and 2 bases from J, the gap between germline ends came to 6 bases. Germline lookup yields CDR1 SGHVS and CDR2 FQNEAQ. The CDR3 contains 13 residues. The CDR3 sequence is CASSLELAYEQYF. The CDR3 DNA, read in part, is TGTGCCAGCAGCTTAGAGCTAGCCTACGAG.

On this clone: The sequence runs out 3 residues before the end of the CDR3; the remainder is reconstructed from the germline J gene. The J gene is TRBJ1-1, the V gene TRBV29-1; D uncertain. This CDR3 has 14 amino acids. V was pared by 6 bases and J by 0 bases, with 14 bases between. Per germline, CDR1 SQVTM and CDR2 ANQGSEA. CDR3 in amino acids: CSVVAGFMNTEAFF. The part of the CDR3 DNA that was read is TGCAGCGTCGTCGCAGGTTTTATGAACACTGAA.

To note about this clone: The CDR3 extends 3 residues past the end of the read, so its final part is completed from the germline J gene. The chain joins TRBV19 to TRBJ2-3; 10 bases fit TRBD1. V shed 8 bases, J shed 5 bases, and the junction held 10 bases outside the gene matches. There are 15 residues in the CDR3. Per the germline V gene, CDR1 is LNHDA and CDR2 is SQIVND (reference sequence). The part of the CDR3 DNA that was read is TGTGCCAGTCTTCGACGACAGGGGGCTGGAGATACG. Translated: CASLRRQGAGDT. The entire CDR3 protein is CASLRRQGAGDTQYF.

As regards this clone: Read sequence stops 3 residues before the CDR3 end, and the germline J gene provides the missing end. The gene calls are TRBV20-1 and TRBJ2-1; 7 bases match TRBD2. The CDR3 contains 16 residues. Trimming took 0 bases from V and 6 from J; bases not matched to a gene: 11. Looked up from germline, CDR1 is DFQATT and CDR2 is SNEGSKA (reference sequence). The sequenced CDR3 bases are TGCAGTGCTAGAGATCGATTAACTAGCGCGCTCAATGAG. It is translated as CSARDRLTSALNE. The full CDR3 reads CSARDRLTSALNEQFF.

With regard to this clone: The read falls 3 residues short of the CDR3 end, and the missing part is taken from the germline J gene. The rearrangement uses TRBV7-6 and TRBJ1-2, with D hard to call. V was shortened by 2 bases and J by 1 base, with 5 bases between the two germline ends. CDR1 SGHVS and CDR2 FNYEAQ come from the germline V gene. CDR3 length: 13 residues. The chain's CDR3 is CASSLQVNYGYTF. The CDR3 bases that were read are TGTGCCAGCAGCTTACAGGTTAACTATGGC.

The DNA read from the CDR3 is TGCAGTGCTAGAGATAGGGTAGGAGGAAACACC. As protein: CSARDRVGGNT. The full CDR3 is CSARDRVGGNTIYF. The genes are TRBV20-1 and TRBJ1-3; D unclear. The read terminates 3 residues before the CDR3 end, so the remaining end is supplied by the germline J gene. Germline CDR1 and CDR2: DFQATT and SNEGSKA (reference sequence). This CDR3 is built from 14 residues. Trimming pared 0 bases from V and 4 bases from J, leaving 10 bases between.

To note about this clone: Read sequence stops 3 residues before the CDR3 end, and the germline J gene provides the missing end. The rearrangement links TRBV2 to TRBJ1-1; D is ambiguous. Trimming left V 5 bases short and J 4 bases short, with 11 bases between. Germline CDR1 is SNHLY and CDR2 is FYNNEI. The CDR3 is 13 residues long. Partial CDR3 DNA: TGTGCCAGCAGTCAAGAGGGTGTCACTGAA. This encodes CASSQEGVTE. The full CDR3 reads CASSQEGVTEAFF.

Of note for this clone: The CDR3 end lies 3 residues beyond the end of the read and is filled in from the germline J gene. V is TRBV28 and J is TRBJ2-4, with 12 bases identical to TRBD2. The CDR3 length is 14 residues. V was pared by 4 bases and J by 6 bases, with 1 base of the junction left unmatched. CDR1 and CDR2 (germline): MDHEN, SYDVKM. CDR3 sequence reads: CASSWGLAGNIQYF. Incomplete CDR3 DNA: TGTGCCAGCAGTTGGGGACTAGCGGGAAACATT.

This clone is identified as medium-sized (0.01 to 0.1%) from frequency. Read data end 3 residues before the CDR3 end; the end is taken from the germline J gene. V is TRBV14 and J is TRBJ2-6, with TRBD2 as a possible D gene (7 bases). Germline CDR1 is SGHDN and CDR2 is FVKESK. Deletions cut 1 base from V and 1 base from J, with 14 bases between. CDR3 size: 18 residues. CDR3 sequence reads: CASSQVGGGASGANVLTF. The part of the CDR3 DNA that was read is TGTGCCAGCAGCCAAGTGGGGGGGGGCGCTTCTGGGGCCAACGTC.

Comment on this clone: Read sequence stops 3 residues before the CDR3 end, and the germline J gene provides the missing end. The chain has TRBV19 and TRBJ1-2; tentative D call: TRBD1 (6 bases). CDR3 length: 13 amino acids. Germline-derived CDR1 and CDR2 are LNHDA and SQIVND (reference sequence). Incomplete CDR3 DNA: TGTGCCAGTAGTATAGGAAAGGGGGACGGC. Its protein product is CASSIGKGDG. In full, the CDR3 reads CASSIGKGDGYTF.

Remarks on this clone: The CDR3 end falls 3 residues outside the read, so it is completed with the germline J gene. The gene calls are TRBV19 and TRBJ1-5, with 12 bases that match TRBD1. This CDR3 spans 15 amino acids. Germline CDR1 is LNHDA and CDR2 is SQIVND (reference sequence). V dropped 6 bases and J dropped 6; count of bases not matched to a gene: 6. The sequenced part of the CDR3 DNA is TGTGCCAGTAGGGGGACAGGGGGCTCTGGTCAGCCC. Translated: CASRGTGGSGQP. The entire CDR3 protein reads CASRGTGGSGQPQHF.

Comment on this clone: The read falls 3 residues short of the CDR3 end, and the missing part is taken from the germline J gene. The chain is built from TRBV5-1 and TRBJ2-7; tentatively, D is TRBD2 (6 bases). Germline values: CDR1 SGHRS, CDR2 YFSETQ. Trimming took 5 bases from V and 2 from J, leaving 11 bases between them. CDR3 length equals 13 residues. The part of the CDR3 DNA that was read is TGCGCCAGCAGACCGGGGGAAGCCTACGAG. Its translation is CASRPGEAYE. The complete CDR3 reads CASRPGEAYEQYF.

A note on this clone: The CDR3 end is not reached by the read, which stops 3 residues before it; the germline J gene fills it in. This rearrangement joins TRBV6-1 to TRBJ1-5, with D unresolved. Germline lookup yields CDR1 MNHNS and CDR2 SASEGT. The CDR3 has 15 amino acids. V gave up 2 bases and J gave up 4 bases, with 12 bases separating them. CDR3 region: CASSEQMNGNQPQHF. The CDR3 bases that were read are TGTGCCAGCAGTGAACAAATGAACGGGAATCAGCCC.

Concerning this clone itself: The CDR3 end is not reached by the read, which stops 3 residues before it; the germline J gene fills it in. This chain uses TRBV20-1 with TRBJ2-7; D not resolved. The germline V and J ends were trimmed by 6 bases and 4 bases, with 10 bases remaining between them. This CDR3 has 11 residues. Per the germline V gene, CDR1 is DFQATT and CDR2 is SNEGSKA (reference sequence). CDR3 DNA, as far as it was read: TGCAGTGCAGACCTCAGGTACGAG. This sequence encodes CSADLRYE. The whole CDR3 sequence reads CSADLRYEQYF.

As regards this clone: The read gets to within 3 residues of the CDR3 end, and the germline J gene fills in the rest. J is TRBJ2-1 and V is TRBV5-6; TRBD2 aligns across 7 bases. The length of the CDR3 is 15 residues. V lost 2 bases to trimming and J lost 8 bases; unmatched junction nucleotides: 10. Germline V gene lookup returns CDR1 SGHDT and CDR2 YYEEEE. The CDR3 DNA, read in part, is TGTGCCAGCAGCTTTACCACCCTAGCGGAGGATGAG. Protein: CASSFTTLAEDE. The CDR3 in full is CASSFTTLAEDEQFF.

On this clone: The read ends 3 residues before the CDR3 terminus; that terminus is restored from the germline J gene. The chain links TRBV6-2 or TRBV6-3 to TRBJ2-3; 9 bases are shared with TRBD2. Trimming cost V 7 bases and J 4 bases; bases outside gene matches: 12. CDR3 size: 16 residues. Germline V gives CDR1 MNHEY, CDR2 SVGEGT. The CDR3 loop reads CASTQRLAGSADTQYF. The covered CDR3 bases are TGTGCCAGCACCCAGCGGCTAGCGGGAAGCGCAGATACG.

With respect to this clone: The read terminates 3 residues ahead of where the CDR3 ends, so the germline J gene completes it. The genes are TRBV7-9 and TRBJ2-7; no reliable D call. The ends were cut back, 2 bases at V and 6 bases at J, with 14 bases in the middle. Germline CDR1 is SEHNR and CDR2 is FQNEAQ (reference sequence). This CDR3 spans 14 amino acids. CDR3 sequence reads: CASSLSATPREQYF. The DNA read from the CDR3 is TGTGCCAGCAGCTTAAGCGCGACGCCACGCGAG.

With respect to this clone: The CDR3 end is not reached by the read, which stops 3 residues before it; the germline J gene fills it in. The chain is built from TRBV19 and TRBJ1-2; D is perhaps TRBD1 (5 bases). The CDR3 contains 15 residues. Germline V gene data show CDR1 as LNHDA and CDR2 as SQIVND (reference sequence). CDR3 protein: CASRRGEGRTDTYTF. The sequenced part of the CDR3 DNA is TGTGCCAGTAGGCGAGGGGAAGGGCGCACAGATACC.

Of note for this clone: The CDR3 extends 3 residues past the end of the read, so its final part is completed from the germline J gene. The chain joins TRBV14 to TRBJ2-5; a weak D match, TRBD2 (6 bases). V shed 1 base and J shed 2 bases, with 11 bases lying between them. CDR1 and CDR2 from the germline V gene are SGHDN and FVKESK. The CDR3 totals 15 residues. CDR3 in amino acids: CASSQGGVGQETQYF. The sequenced CDR3 bases are TGTGCCAGCAGCCAAGGGGGGGTAGGTCAAGAGACC.

Turning to this clone: The CDR3 end falls 3 residues outside the read, so it is completed with the germline J gene. The V gene is TRBV7-6, the J gene TRBJ1-2; no definite D call. This CDR3 spans 14 amino acids. Germline-derived CDR1 and CDR2 are SGHVS and FNYEAQ. Partial CDR3 DNA: TGTGCCAGCAGCCCCCCGAACAGTTTCTACGAC. Translation: CASSPPNSFYD. The complete CDR3 reads CASSPPNSFYDYTF.

A note on this clone: The CDR3 end falls 3 residues outside the read, so it is completed with the germline J gene. V is TRBV7-9 and J is TRBJ1-2; D gene uncertain. This CDR3 has 12 amino acids. Per germline, CDR1 SEHNR and CDR2 FQNEAQ (reference sequence). The CDR3 region is CASSEQNYDYTF. Incomplete CDR3 DNA: TGTGCCAGCAGCGAGCAGAACTACGAC.

Comments on this clone: The read ends 3 residues shy of where the CDR3 ends; the end is completed using the germline J gene. This chain links TRBV4-1 with TRBJ2-3, with 8 bases fitting TRBD2. Germline V gene lookup returns CDR1 MGHRA and CDR2 YSYEKL. CDR3 length: 16 residues. J gave up 1 base and V 0 bases, and 3 bases lay outside the gene matches. Partial CDR3 DNA: TGCGCCAGCAGCCAAGACCCAGCGGGGGGCACAGATACG. It specifies CASSQDPAGGTDT. The full CDR3 is CASSQDPAGGTDTQYF.

In the case of this clone: The read falls 3 residues short of the CDR3 end, and the missing part is taken from the germline J gene. This chain joins TRBV7-9 and TRBJ1-2; no definite D call. Per germline, CDR1 SEHNR and CDR2 FQNEAQ (reference sequence). V lost 1 base, J lost 2 bases, and 5 bases lay in between. The CDR3 spans 13 residues. CDR3 bases read: TGTGCCAGCAGCTTAGAACAGAACTATGGC. The encoded protein is CASSLEQNYG. The complete CDR3 sequence is CASSLEQNYGYTF. Based on the CDR3 plus reference TRBV7-9 and TRBJ1-2, the full variable domain is DTGVSQNPRHKITKRGQNVTFRCDPISEHNRLYWYRQTLGQGPEFLTYFQNEAQLEKSRLLSDRFSAERPKGSFSTLEIQRTEQGDSAMYLCASSLEQNYGYTFGSGTRLTVV.

Worth noting for this clone: The sequenced fragment ends 3 residues before the CDR3 boundary, so the rest is inferred from the germline J gene. The chain uses TRBV7-6 and TRBJ2-3, with 9 bases that match TRBD2. Unmatched junction bases numbered 7, after V lost 1 base and J lost 2 bases. The germline V gene has CDR1 SGHVS and CDR2 FNYEAQ. The CDR3 extends over 17 amino acids. The covered CDR3 bases are TGTGCCAGCAGCTTAGTACCTAGCGGGGCCAACACAGATACG. Its protein product is CASSLVPSGANTDT. The whole CDR3 sequence is CASSLVPSGANTDTQYF.